This is a list of T cell receptor beta chains from one sample in a study of CXCR3-negative and CXCR3-positive naive CD8 T cells. TCRdb reanalyzed the 5' RACE reads and collapses them to one entry per CDR3 protein, without DNA. Its listing shows about 130,000 distinct CDR3 sequences. The sequencing sample was made of naive CXCR3- CD8+ T cells from blood. Receptors were obtained from a human donor in good health. Some clones in this sample may be carry-over from other donors' samples. Each CDR3 is given with its conserved first and last residue.

len: 14
v_gene: TRBV7-9
j_gene: TRBJ2-1
CDR3aa: CASSPADALGEQFF

len: 16
v_gene: TRBV12-1
j_gene: TRBJ1-5
CDR3aa: CASSFERTGSHQPQHF

len: 13
v_gene: TRBV27
j_gene: TRBJ2-6
CDR3aa: CASSLGGANVLTF

len: 16
v_gene: TRBV20-1
j_gene: TRBJ2-3
CDR3aa: CSPGFQLAASTDTQYF

len: 18
v_gene: TRBV13
j_gene: TRBJ2-2
CDR3aa: CASSLGLPGGDVSGELFF

len: 13
v_gene: TRBV2
j_gene: TRBJ2-7
CDR3aa: CASSRDRTYEQYF

len: 13
v_gene: TRBV29-1
j_gene: TRBJ2-7
CDR3aa: CSVTTGATYEQYF

len: 15
v_gene: TRBV9
j_gene: TRBJ2-5
CDR3aa: CASSVNGLVGETQYF

len: 15
v_gene: TRBV11-2
j_gene: TRBJ2-7
CDR3aa: CASSLTGTENYEQYF

len: 15
v_gene: TRBV6-2/TRBV6-3
j_gene: TRBJ2-3
CDR3aa: CASSGLVPGTDTQYF

len: 14
v_gene: TRBV7-9
j_gene: TRBJ2-1
CDR3aa: CASLGAGGYNEQFF

len: 14
v_gene: TRBV28
j_gene: TRBJ2-5
CDR3aa: CASSSLPSQETQYF

len: 15
v_gene: TRBV29-1
j_gene: TRBJ2-2
CDR3aa: CSVFVPGENTGELFF

len: 11
v_gene: TRBV29-1
j_gene: TRBJ2-7
CDR3aa: CSGTDSYEQYF

len: 13
v_gene: TRBV5-5
j_gene: TRBJ2-7
CDR3aa: CASSFGPVSEQYF

len: 14
v_gene: TRBV29-1
j_gene: TRBJ1-2
CDR3aa: CSVEGGTGSYGYTF

len: 13
v_gene: TRBV3-1
j_gene: TRBJ2-5
CDR3aa: CASSLDPRETQYF

len: 14
v_gene: TRBV7-3
j_gene: TRBJ2-1
CDR3aa: CASSPWAGYNEQFF

len: 18
v_gene: TRBV12-2
j_gene: TRBJ1-1
CDR3aa: CASRLDVGSGGANTEAFF

len: 16
v_gene: TRBV12-3/TRBV12-4
j_gene: TRBJ2-3
CDR3aa: CASSFYGSGSTDTQYF

len: 12
v_gene: TRBV28
j_gene: TRBJ2-5
CDR3aa: CAVTTTRGPQYF

len: 18
v_gene: TRBV11-3
j_gene: TRBJ2-1
CDR3aa: CASSPSGTGVLLVYEQYF

len: 15
v_gene: TRBV12-3/TRBV12-4
j_gene: TRBJ2-7
CDR3aa: CASSFLDRGFYEQYF

len: 15
v_gene: TRBV2
j_gene: TRBJ2-2
CDR3aa: CASSEGGARAGELFF

len: 16
v_gene: TRBV6-2/TRBV6-3
j_gene: TRBJ1-6
CDR3aa: CASRNDRSSYNSPLHF

len: 16
v_gene: TRBV9
j_gene: TRBJ2-7
CDR3aa: CASSVDPTEVTYEQYF

len: 16
v_gene: TRBV5-1
j_gene: TRBJ2-1
CDR3aa: CASSARTSGTYNEQFF

len: 13
v_gene: TRBV7-9
j_gene: TRBJ2-7
CDR3aa: CAIPGQGSYEQYF

len: 16
v_gene: TRBV20-1
j_gene: TRBJ2-5
CDR3aa: CSARDIVGQSQETQYF

len: 16
v_gene: TRBV27
j_gene: TRBJ1-1
CDR3aa: CASSLSSATMNTEAFF

len: 13
v_gene: TRBV29-1
j_gene: TRBJ2-7
CDR3aa: CSVLTGGSYEQYF

len: 15
v_gene: TRBV4-1
j_gene: TRBJ2-7
CDR3aa: CASSQGPPPSYEQYF

len: 17
v_gene: TRBV12-3/TRBV12-4
j_gene: TRBJ2-3
CDR3aa: CASSSLGWEVGTDTQYF

len: 14
v_gene: TRBV13
j_gene: TRBJ1-2
CDR3aa: CASNPAGQYYGYTF

len: 15
v_gene: TRBV27
j_gene: TRBJ2-1
CDR3aa: CASSLSRGGGDEQFF